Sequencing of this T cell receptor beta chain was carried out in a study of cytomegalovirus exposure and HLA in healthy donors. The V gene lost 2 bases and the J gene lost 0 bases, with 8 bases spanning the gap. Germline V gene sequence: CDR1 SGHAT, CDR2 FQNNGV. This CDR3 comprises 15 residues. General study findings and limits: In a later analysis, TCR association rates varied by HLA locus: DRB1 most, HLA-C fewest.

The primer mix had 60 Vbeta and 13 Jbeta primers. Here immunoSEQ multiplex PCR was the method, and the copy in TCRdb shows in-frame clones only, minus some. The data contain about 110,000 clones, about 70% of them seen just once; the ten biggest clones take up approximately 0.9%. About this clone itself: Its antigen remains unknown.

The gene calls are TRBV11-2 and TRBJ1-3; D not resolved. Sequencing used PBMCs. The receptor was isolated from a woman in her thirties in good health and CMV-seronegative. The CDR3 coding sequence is TGTGCCAGCAGCTTATCGTCCCCCTCTGGAAACACCATATATTTT. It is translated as CASSLSSPSGNTIYF.